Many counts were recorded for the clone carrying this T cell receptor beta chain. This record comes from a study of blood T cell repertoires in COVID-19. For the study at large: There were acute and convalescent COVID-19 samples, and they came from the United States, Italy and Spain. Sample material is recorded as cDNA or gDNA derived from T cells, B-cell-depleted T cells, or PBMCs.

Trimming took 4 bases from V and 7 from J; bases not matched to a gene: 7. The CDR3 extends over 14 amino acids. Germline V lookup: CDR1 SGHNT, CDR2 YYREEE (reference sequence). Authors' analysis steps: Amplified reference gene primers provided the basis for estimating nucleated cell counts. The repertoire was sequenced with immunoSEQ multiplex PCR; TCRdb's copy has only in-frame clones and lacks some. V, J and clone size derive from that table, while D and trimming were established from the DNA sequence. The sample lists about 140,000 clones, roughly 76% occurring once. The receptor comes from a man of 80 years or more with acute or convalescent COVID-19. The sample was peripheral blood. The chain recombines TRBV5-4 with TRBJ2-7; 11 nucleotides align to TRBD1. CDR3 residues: CASSPRTGGGEQYF. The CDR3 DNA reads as TGTGCCAGCAGCCCACGGACAGGGGGCGGGGAGCAGTACTTC.